This T cell receptor beta chain was captured in a study of metastatic and nonmetastatic thyroid tumors. On the study more broadly: It was across blood and tumor or nodule tissue from malignant and benign thyroid patients that repertoires were compared.

In the original analysis: CDR3 was compared across clinicopathological groups, and the resulting differences were used to build a distant-metastasis classifier for papillary thyroid cancer. From the PCR reads, TCRdb re-called clones with MiXCR. TCRdb, rather than the study authors, made the V and J calls. The repertoire consists of about 39,000 clones, with around 20% occurring once and the leading ten covering approximately 20%. General study findings and limits: In blood and tumor, TCR beta diversity was reportedly significantly higher in malignant thyroid tumors than in benign nodules.

The CDR3 sequence is 13 residues long. Germline values: CDR1 SEHNR, CDR2 FQNEAQ (reference sequence). V lost 1 base, J lost 1 base, and 2 bases lay in between. There were no patients who had received any treatment before thyroid surgery. This clone was observed at least ten times. The target antigen is unknown. The chain uses TRBV7-9 and TRBJ1-3; no definite D call. The sequence was obtained from a female donor with papillary thyroid cancer or a benign thyroid nodule (not recorded which). Some clones in this sample may be carry-over from other donors' samples. The sequencing input was blood. The CDR3 bases are TGTGCCAGCAGCTTAGTTTCTGGAAACACCATATATTTT. Encoded protein: CASSLVSGNTIYF.